This T cell receptor (beta chain) came from a study of blood T cell repertoires in COVID-19. Profiled with immunoSEQ multiplex PCR; TCRdb holds only in-frame clones, not every one. The sample lists around 250,000 clones; approximately 80% were seen once. The CDR3 is 14 residues long. Germline lookup yields CDR1 SNHLY and CDR2 FYNNEI. V was cut by 5 bases and J by 8 bases, with 15 bases left in between. Material for sequencing was peripheral blood. This chain links TRBV2 with TRBJ1-4; D perhaps matches TRBD1 (5 bases). The sequence was collected from a human donor in a cohort sampled during active COVID-19. CDR3 DNA: TGTGCCAGCAGTTGGGGCGCAGGGTGGGAAAAACTGTTTTTT. This sequence encodes CASSWGAGWEKLFF. Looking up the rest from reference TRBV2 and TRBJ1-4 gives the full variable domain: EPEVTQTPSHQVTQMGQEVILRCVPISNHLYFYWYRQILGQKVEFLVSFYNNEISEKSEIFDDQFSVERPDGSNFTLKIRSTKLEDSAMYFCASSWGAGWEKLFFGSGTQLSVL.